The 9 T cell receptor beta chains below come from one sample, sequenced in a study of blood T cell repertoires in COVID-19 (TCRdb year 2020). Library preparation used the immunoSEQ multiplex PCR assay. TCRdb holds this immuneACCESS table with in-frame rearrangements only. Some clones are missing; in checked studies, unresolved V genes explain under half, and the rest has no known cause. This sample lists more than 110,000 clones; around 90% were detected once. Together, the top ten hold 5.4% of the sample. Sequenced material: peripheral blood. The receptors were gathered from a human donor in a cohort sampled during active COVID-19.

V gene TRBV6-5 combines with J gene TRBJ1-6; 11 positions match TRBD1. Trimming cost V 4 bases and J 9 bases; bases outside gene matches: 5. Germline CDR1 reads MNHEY; CDR2 reads SVGAGI. This CDR3 comprises 15 residues. The CDR3 here is CASSSEDRGRSPLHF. In nucleotides, the CDR3 is TGTGCCAGCAGTTCGGAGGACAGGGGGCGTTCACCCCTCCACTTT.

The chain employs TRBV5-1 and TRBJ1-4; a possible D gene is TRBD1 (5 bases). The CDR3 has 17 amino acids. CDR1 SGHRS and CDR2 YFSETQ come from the germline V gene. V lost 3 bases and J 0 bases, leaving 15 bases between the germline ends. CDR3 in DNA: TGCGCCAGCAGCTGGAGGGAGGGGCAGGCAACTAATGAAAAACTGTTTTTT. Its translation: CASSWREGQATNEKLFF. Full variable domain (rest looked up from reference TRBV5-1 and TRBJ1-4): KAGVTQTPRYLIKTRGQQVTLSCSPISGHRSVSWYQQTPGQGLQFLFEYFSETQRNKGNFPGRFSGRQFSNSRSEMNVSTLELGDSALYLCASSWREGQATNEKLFFGSGTQLSVL.

This clone was seen just once. This sequence joins TRBV12-3 or TRBV12-4 and TRBJ2-7, with TRBD1 matching 7 bases. J was trimmed by 2 bases and V by 6 bases; bases with no gene match: 4. The CDR3 extends over 13 amino acids. The CDR3 region is CASRGGAPYEQYF. DNA for the CDR3: TGTGCCAGCAGAGGGGGCGCCCCCTACGAGCAGTACTTC.

This rearrangement joins TRBV9 to TRBJ2-1; 10 positions match TRBD2. Trimming at V came to 0 bases and at J to 5 bases, leaving 8 bases not matched to a gene. The V gene's germline CDR1 is SGDLS and CDR2 YYNGEE. The CDR3 sequence is 17 residues long. CDR3 coding DNA: TGTGCCAGCAGCGTAGGGAGCGGGGGGGCCCCCCACAATGAGCAGTTCTTC. Protein: CASSVGSGGAPHNEQFF.

V gene TRBV24-1 combines with J gene TRBJ2-1, with TRBD2 matching over 8 bases. This CDR3 has 15 residues. Germline assignment: CDR1 KGHDR and CDR2 SFDVKD. V shed 2 bases and J 2 bases; nucleotides not matched to a gene: 1. The CDR3 DNA is TGTGCCACCAGTGATTCGGGGGGGCCCTACAATGAGCAGTTCTTC. Translating gives CATSDSGGPYNEQFF.

The rearrangement links TRBV7-2 to TRBJ2-2; D ambiguous. The CDR3 is 11 residues long. V was trimmed by 5 bases and J by 4 bases, leaving 2 bases between them. Per the germline V gene, CDR1 is SGHTA and CDR2 is FQGNSA. CDR3 bases: TGTGCCAGCAGCCTCACCGGGGAGCTGTTTTTT. Translated: CASSLTGELFF.

V and J are TRBV5-7 and TRBJ1-6; no clear D gene. TRBV5-7 is sorted into the ORF group, with uncertain function. This CDR3 comprises 17 residues. The germline V and J ends were trimmed by 1 base and 0 bases, with 11 bases remaining between them. CDR3 sequence reads: CASSLRSGSSYNSPLHF. CDR3 coding DNA: TGTGCCAGCAGCTTGAGGTCCGGGAGCTCCTATAATTCACCCCTCCACTTT.

The CDR3 loop is CASSSDTNYGYTF. The DNA of the CDR3 is TGTGCCAGCTCATCGGACACTAACTATGGCTACACCTTC. The chain is built from TRBV18 and TRBJ1-2; D is perhaps TRBD1 (5 bases). The CDR3 runs 13 residues. V lost 5 bases, J lost 0 bases, and 7 bases lay in between. CDR1 is KGHSH and CDR2 is LQKENI in the germline V gene.

The rearrangement joins TRBV7-9 to TRBJ2-1, with D possibly being TRBD1 (6 bases). Germline V gene lookup returns CDR1 SEHNR and CDR2 FQNEAQ (reference sequence). The CDR3 consists of 16 residues. V lost 0 bases, J lost 2 bases, and 11 bases lay in between. CDR3 in amino acids: CASSLAQGQAYNEQFF. As DNA, the CDR3 is TGTGCCAGCAGCTTAGCCCAGGGGCAAGCCTACAATGAGCAGTTCTTC.